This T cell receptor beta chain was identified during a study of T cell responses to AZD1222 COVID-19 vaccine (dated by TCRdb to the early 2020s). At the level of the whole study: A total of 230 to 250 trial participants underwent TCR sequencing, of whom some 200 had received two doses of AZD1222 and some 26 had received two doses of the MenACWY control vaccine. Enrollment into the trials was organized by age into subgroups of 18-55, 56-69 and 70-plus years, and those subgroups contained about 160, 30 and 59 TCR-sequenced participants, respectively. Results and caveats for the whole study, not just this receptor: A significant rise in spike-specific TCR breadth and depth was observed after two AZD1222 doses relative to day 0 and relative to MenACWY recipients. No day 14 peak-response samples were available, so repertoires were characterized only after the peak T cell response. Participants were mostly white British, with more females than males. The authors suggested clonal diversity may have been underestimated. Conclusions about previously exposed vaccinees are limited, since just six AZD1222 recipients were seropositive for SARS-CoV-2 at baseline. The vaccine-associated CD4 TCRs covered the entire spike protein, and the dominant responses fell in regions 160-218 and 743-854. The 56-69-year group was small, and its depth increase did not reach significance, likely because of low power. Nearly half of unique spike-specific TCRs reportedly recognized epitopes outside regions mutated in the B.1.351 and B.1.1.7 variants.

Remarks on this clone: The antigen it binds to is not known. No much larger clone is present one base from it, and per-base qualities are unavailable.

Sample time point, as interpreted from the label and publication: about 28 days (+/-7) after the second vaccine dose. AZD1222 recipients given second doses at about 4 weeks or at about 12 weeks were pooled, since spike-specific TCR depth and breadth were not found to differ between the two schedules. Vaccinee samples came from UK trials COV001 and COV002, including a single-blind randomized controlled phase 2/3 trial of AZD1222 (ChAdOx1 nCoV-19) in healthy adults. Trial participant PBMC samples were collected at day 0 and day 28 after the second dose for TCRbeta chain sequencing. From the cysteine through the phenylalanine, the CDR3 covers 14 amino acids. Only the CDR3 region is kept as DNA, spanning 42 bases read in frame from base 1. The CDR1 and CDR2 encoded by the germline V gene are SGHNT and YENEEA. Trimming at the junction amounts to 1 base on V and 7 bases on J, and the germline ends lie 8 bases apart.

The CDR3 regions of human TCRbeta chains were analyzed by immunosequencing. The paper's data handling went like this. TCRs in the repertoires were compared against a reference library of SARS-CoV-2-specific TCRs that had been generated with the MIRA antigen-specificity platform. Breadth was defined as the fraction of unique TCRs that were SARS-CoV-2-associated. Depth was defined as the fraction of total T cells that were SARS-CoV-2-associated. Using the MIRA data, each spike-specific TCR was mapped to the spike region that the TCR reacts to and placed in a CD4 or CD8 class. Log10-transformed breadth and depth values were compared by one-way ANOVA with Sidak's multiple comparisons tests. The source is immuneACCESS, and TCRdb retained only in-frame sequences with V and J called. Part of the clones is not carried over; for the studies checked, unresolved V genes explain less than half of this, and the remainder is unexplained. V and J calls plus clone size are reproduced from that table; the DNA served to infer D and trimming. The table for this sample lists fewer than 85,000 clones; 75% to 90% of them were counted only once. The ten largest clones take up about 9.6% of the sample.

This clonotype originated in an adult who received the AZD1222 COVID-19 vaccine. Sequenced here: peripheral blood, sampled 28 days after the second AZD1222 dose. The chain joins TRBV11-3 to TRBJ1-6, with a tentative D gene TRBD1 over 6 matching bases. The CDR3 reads CASSLAGDNSPLHF. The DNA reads TGTGCCAGCAGCTTAGCAGGGGACAATTCACCCCTCCACTTT.